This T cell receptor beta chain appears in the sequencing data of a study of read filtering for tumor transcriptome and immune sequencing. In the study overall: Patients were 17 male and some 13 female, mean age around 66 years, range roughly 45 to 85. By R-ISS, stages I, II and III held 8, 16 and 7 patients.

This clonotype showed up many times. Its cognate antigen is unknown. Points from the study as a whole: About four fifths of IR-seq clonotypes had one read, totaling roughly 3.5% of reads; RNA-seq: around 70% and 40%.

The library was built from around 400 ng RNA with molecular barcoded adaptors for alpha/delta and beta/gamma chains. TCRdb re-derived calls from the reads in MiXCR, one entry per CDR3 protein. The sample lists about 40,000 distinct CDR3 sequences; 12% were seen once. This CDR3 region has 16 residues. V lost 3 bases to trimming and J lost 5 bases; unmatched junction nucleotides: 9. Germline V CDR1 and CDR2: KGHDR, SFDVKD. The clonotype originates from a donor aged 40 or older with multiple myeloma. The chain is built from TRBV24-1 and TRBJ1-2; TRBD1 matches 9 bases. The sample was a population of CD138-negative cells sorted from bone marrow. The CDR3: CATSDRTGEIRYGYTF. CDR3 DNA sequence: TGTGCCACCAGTGATCGGACAGGGGAGATACGGTATGGCTACACCTTC.